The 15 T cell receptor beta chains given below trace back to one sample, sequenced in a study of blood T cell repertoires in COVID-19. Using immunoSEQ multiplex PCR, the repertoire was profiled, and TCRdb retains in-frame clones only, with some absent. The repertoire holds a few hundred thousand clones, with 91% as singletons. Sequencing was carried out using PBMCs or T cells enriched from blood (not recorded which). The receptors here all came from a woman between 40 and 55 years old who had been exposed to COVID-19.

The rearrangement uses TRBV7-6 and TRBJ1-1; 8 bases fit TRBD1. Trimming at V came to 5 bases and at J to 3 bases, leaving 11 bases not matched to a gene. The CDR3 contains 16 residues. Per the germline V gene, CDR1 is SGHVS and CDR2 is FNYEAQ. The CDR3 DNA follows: TGTGCCAGCAGCCCGACCTACAGGGGGAGGGACACTGAAGCTTTCTTT. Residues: CASSPTYRGRDTEAFF.

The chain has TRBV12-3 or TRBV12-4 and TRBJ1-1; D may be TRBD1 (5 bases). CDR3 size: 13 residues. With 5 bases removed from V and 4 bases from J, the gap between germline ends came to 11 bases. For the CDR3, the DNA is TGTGCCAGCAGTGCAGGGATGGGCACTGAAGCTTTCTTT. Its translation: CASSAGMGTEAFF.

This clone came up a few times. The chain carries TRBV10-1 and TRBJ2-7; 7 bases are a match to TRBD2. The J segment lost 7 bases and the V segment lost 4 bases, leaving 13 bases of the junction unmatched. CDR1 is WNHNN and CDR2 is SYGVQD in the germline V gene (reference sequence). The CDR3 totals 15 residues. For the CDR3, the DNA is TGCGCCAGCAGTGTAGGTGGCGGGGGAGCCCAGGAGCAGTACTTC. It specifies CASSVGGGGAQEQYF.

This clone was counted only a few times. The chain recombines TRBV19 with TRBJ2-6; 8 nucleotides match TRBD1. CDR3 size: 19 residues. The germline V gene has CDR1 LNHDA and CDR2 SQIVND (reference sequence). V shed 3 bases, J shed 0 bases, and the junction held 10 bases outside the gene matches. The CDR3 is CASSIGRAGGASGANVLTF. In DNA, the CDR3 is TGTGCCAGTAGTATTGGTCGCGCAGGGGGCGCCTCTGGGGCCAACGTCCTGACTTTC.

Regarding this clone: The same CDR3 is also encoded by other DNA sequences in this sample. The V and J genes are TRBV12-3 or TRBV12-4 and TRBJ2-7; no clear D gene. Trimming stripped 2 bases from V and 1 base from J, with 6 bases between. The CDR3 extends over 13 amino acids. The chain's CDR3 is CASSLSTSYEQYF. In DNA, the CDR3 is TGTGCCAGCAGTTTATCAACTTCCTACGAGCAGTACTTC.

In DNA, the CDR3 is TGCGCCAGCAGCGGGACTAGCGGGGGGGCCACAGATACGCAGTATTTT. Residues: CASSGTSGGATDTQYF. V usage is TRBV5-1 and J usage is TRBJ2-3; TRBD2 matches 16 bases. CDR1 is SGHRS, CDR2 YFSETQ, per germline. V trimming: 4 bases; J trimming: 2 bases; junction bases outside the gene matches: 1. This CDR3 region has 16 residues. Filled out from reference TRBV5-1 and TRBJ2-3, the complete variable domain reads KAGVTQTPRYLIKTRGQQVTLSCSPISGHRSVSWYQQTPGQGLQFLFEYFSETQRNKGNFPGRFSGRQFSNSRSEMNVSTLELGDSALYLCASSGTSGGATDTQYFGPGTRLTVL.

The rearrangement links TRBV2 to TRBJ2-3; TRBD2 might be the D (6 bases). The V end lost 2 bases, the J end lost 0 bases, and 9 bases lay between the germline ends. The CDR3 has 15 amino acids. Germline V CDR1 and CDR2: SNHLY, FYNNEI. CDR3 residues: CASSEFGGSTDTQYF. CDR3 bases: TGTGCCAGCAGTGAATTTGGGGGGAGCACAGATACGCAGTATTTT.

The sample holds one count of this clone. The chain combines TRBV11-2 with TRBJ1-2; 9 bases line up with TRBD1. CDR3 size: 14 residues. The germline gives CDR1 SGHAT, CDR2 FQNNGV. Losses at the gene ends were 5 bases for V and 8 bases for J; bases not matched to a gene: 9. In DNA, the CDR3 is TGTGCCAGCAGCCAGGACAGGGGCTTGGAAGGCTACACCTTC. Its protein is CASSQDRGLEGYTF.

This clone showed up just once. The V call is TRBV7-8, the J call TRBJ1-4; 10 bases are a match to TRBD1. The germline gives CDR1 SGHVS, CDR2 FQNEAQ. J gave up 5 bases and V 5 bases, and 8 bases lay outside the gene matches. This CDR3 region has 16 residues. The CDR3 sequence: CASSTGTGVLNEKLFF. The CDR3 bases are TGTGCCAGCAGCACCGGGACAGGGGTTTTAAATGAAAAACTGTTTTTT.

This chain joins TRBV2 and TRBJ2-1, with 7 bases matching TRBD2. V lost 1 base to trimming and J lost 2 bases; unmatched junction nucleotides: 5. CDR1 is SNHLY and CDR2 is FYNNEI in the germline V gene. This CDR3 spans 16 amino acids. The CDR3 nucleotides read TGTGCCAGCAGTGAAGGGGCTAGCGGCACCTACAATGAGCAGTTCTTC. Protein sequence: CASSEGASGTYNEQFF. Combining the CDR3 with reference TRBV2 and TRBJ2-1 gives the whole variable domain EPEVTQTPSHQVTQMGQEVILRCVPISNHLYFYWYRQILGQKVEFLVSFYNNEISEKSEIFDDQFSVERPDGSNFTLKIRSTKLEDSAMYFCASSEGASGTYNEQFFGPGTRLTVL.

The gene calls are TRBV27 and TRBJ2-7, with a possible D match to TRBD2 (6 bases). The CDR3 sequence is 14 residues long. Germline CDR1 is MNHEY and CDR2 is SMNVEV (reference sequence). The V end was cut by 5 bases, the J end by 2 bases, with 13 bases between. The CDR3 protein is CASSPRRVPYEQYF. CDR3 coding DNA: TGTGCCAGCAGTCCCCGGAGGGTACCCTACGAGCAGTACTTC.

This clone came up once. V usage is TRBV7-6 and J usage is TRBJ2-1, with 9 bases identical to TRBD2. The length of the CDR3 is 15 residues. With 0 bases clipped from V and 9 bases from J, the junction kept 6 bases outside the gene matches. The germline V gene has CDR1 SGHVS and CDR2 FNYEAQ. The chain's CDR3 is CASSLAAGGFSEQFF. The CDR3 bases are TGTGCCAGCAGCTTAGCGGCGGGGGGGTTCAGTGAGCAGTTCTTC.

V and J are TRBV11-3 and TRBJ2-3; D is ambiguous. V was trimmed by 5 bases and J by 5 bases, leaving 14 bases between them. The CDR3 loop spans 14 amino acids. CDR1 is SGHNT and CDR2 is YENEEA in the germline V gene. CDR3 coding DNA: TGTGCCAGCAGCCTAGTGTCTAGAGGAGATACGCAGTATTTT. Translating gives CASSLVSRGDTQYF.

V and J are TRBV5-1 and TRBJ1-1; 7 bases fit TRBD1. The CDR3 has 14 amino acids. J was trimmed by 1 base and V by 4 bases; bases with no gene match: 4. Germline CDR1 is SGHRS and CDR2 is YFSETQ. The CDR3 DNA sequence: TGCGCCAGCAGCGCGGGACAGACGAACACTGAAGCTTTCTTT. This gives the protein CASSAGQTNTEAFF.

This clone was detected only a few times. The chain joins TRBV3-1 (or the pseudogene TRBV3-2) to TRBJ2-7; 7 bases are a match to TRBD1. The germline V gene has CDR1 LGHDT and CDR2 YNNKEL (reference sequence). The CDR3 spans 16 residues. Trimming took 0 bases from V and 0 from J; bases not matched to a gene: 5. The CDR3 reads CASSQDRGIGSYEQYF. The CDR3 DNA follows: TGTGCCAGCAGCCAAGACAGGGGGATTGGCTCCTACGAGCAGTACTTC.